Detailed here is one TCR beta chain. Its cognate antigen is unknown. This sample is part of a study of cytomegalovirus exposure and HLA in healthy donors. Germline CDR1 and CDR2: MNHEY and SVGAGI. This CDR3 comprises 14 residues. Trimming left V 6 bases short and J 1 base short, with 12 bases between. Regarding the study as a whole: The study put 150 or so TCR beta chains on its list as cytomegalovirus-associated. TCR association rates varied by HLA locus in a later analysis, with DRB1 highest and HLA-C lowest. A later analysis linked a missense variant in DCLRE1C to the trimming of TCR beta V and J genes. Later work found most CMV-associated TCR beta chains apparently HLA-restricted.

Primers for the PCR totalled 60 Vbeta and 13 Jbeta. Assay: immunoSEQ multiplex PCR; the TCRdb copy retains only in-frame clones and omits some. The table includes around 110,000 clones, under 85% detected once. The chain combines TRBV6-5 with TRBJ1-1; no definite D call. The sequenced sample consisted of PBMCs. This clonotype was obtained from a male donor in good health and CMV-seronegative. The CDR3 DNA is TGTGCCAGCAGGTGGTTGGAGCAGAACACTGAAGCTTTCTTT. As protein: CASRWLEQNTEAFF.